Following are 6 T cell receptor beta chains from one sample sequenced in a study of blood T cell repertoires in COVID-19. The repertoire was sequenced with immunoSEQ multiplex PCR; TCRdb's copy has only in-frame clones and lacks some. Of under 250,000 clones listed, 83% are singletons. The sample was peripheral blood. Receptor source: a middle-aged man with active or convalescent COVID-19.

The chain employs TRBV28 and TRBJ2-2; 11 bases are shared with TRBD1. Germline V gives CDR1 MDHEN, CDR2 SYDVKM. The trim removed 4 bases at V and 5 bases at J, leaving 6 bases unmatched. This CDR3 spans 16 amino acids. CDR3 loop: CASSSGQGGWTGELFF. CDR3 nucleotide sequence: TGTGCCAGCAGTTCGGGACAGGGGGGGTGGACCGGGGAGCTGTTTTTT.

The chain links TRBV12-3 or TRBV12-4 to TRBJ1-1, with D perhaps matching TRBD1 (6 bases). The CDR3 consists of 12 residues. V was pared by 7 bases and J by 4 bases, with 10 bases between. The CDR3 sequence: CASTGVGTEAFF. CDR3 coding DNA: TGTGCCAGCACAGGGGTGGGCACTGAAGCTTTCTTT.

This chain uses TRBV11-2 with TRBJ2-3; TRBD2 might be the D (6 bases). Germline V gene sequence: CDR1 SGHAT, CDR2 FQNNGV. CDR3 size: 18 residues. V was cut by 4 bases and J by 8 bases, with 28 bases left in between. The CDR3 sequence: CASSYPSGRDDWEFTQYF. For the CDR3, the DNA is TGTGCCAGCAGCTACCCGTCTGGGCGGGACGATTGGGAATTTACGCAGTATTTT.

The V gene is TRBV10-3, the J gene TRBJ2-7; 11 bases are shared with TRBD2. From germline, CDR1 is ENHRY and CDR2 SYGVKD. The V and J ends lost 2 bases and 2 bases, in that order; junction bases with no gene match: 11. The CDR3 consists of 18 residues. CDR3 amino acids: CAISESLLLAGAPYEQYF. The CDR3 DNA is TGTGCCATCAGTGAGAGCCTTCTACTAGCGGGGGCCCCCTACGAGCAGTACTTC.

The chain combines TRBV27 with TRBJ1-1; D unclear. This CDR3 spans 13 amino acids. CDR1 is MNHEY and CDR2 is SMNVEV in the germline V gene (reference sequence). V dropped 2 bases and J dropped 6 bases, with 10 bases sitting between them. The CDR3 DNA is TGTGCCAGCAGTTTACGCGAGGGCTCTGAAGCTTTCTTT. It codes for CASSLREGSEAFF.

In this sample, this clone turned up once. This chain links TRBV19 with TRBJ2-1; D may be TRBD2 (6 bases). The V and J ends lost 3 bases and 6 bases respectively, with 15 bases between them. Germline V gene lookup returns CDR1 LNHDA and CDR2 SQIVND (reference sequence). This CDR3 is built from 15 residues. CDR3 protein: CASSIQVLAPNEQFF. DNA of the CDR3: TGTGCCAGTAGTATCCAAGTACTAGCCCCCAATGAGCAGTTCTTC. Variable domain in full (rest from reference TRBV19 and TRBJ2-1): DGGITQSPKYLFRKEGQNVTLSCEQNLNHDAMYWYRQDPGQGLRLIYYSQIVNDFQKGDIAEGYSVSREKKESFPLTVTSAQKNPTAFYLCASSIQVLAPNEQFFGPGTRLTVL.